Listed below are T cell receptor beta chains from one sample, sequenced in a study of T cell responses to AZD1222 COVID-19 vaccine. Method: immunoSEQ multiplex PCR; TCRdb's copy keeps in-frame clones and lacks some. The sample has around 140,000 clones, just under 95% seen once. Specimen: peripheral blood, collected after recovery from COVID-19. These receptors were collected from an adult who had recovered from COVID-19. CDR3s include the opening cysteine and the closing phenylalanine or tryptophan. Each record gives: clone size, CDR3 length, D gene, V gene, J gene, CDR3 protein, CDR3 DNA. A D gene is named only where the DNA matches it firmly. A clone size is listed for some rows: how often the clone was seen (once, few, many), or a class if it is expanded.

clone size: -
CDR3 length: 14
D gene: -
V gene: TRBV19
J gene: TRBJ1-2
CDR3 protein: CASNPSGLLRGYTF
CDR3 DNA: TGTGCCAGTAACCCCTCCGGGCTTCTGAGGGGCTACACCTTC

clone size: -
CDR3 length: 13
D gene: -
V gene: TRBV6-1
J gene: TRBJ1-5
CDR3 protein: CASSEPPAKPQHF
CDR3 DNA: TGTGCCAGCAGTGAACCCCCAGCGAAGCCCCAGCATTTT

clone size: -
CDR3 length: 16
D gene: -
V gene: TRBV9
J gene: TRBJ2-2
CDR3 protein: CASSGGWGAYTGELFF
CDR3 DNA: TGTGCCAGCAGCGGAGGGTGGGGAGCCTACACCGGGGAGCTGTTTTTT

clone size: -
CDR3 length: 16
D gene: -
V gene: TRBV5-6
J gene: TRBJ1-6
CDR3 protein: CASSLGAAGHNSPLHF
CDR3 DNA: TGTGCCAGCAGCTTAGGGGCGGCAGGTCATAATTCACCCCTCCACTTT

clone size: -
CDR3 length: 15
D gene: TRBD2
V gene: TRBV10-1
J gene: TRBJ2-7
CDR3 protein: CASSGLAGDLNEQYF
CDR3 DNA: TGCGCCAGCAGTGGACTAGCGGGAGATCTGAACGAGCAGTACTTC

clone size: once
CDR3 length: 13
D gene: -
V gene: TRBV10-1
J gene: TRBJ2-4
CDR3 protein: CASSEGGKNIQYF
CDR3 DNA: TGCGCCAGCAGTGAGGGCGGTAAAAACATTCAGTACTTC

clone size: -
CDR3 length: 15
D gene: -
V gene: TRBV5-4
J gene: TRBJ1-5
CDR3 protein: CASATGPASNQPQHF
CDR3 DNA: TGTGCCTCAGCTACAGGGCCCGCAAGCAATCAGCCCCAGCATTTT

clone size: -
CDR3 length: 14
D gene: TRBD2
V gene: TRBV4-1
J gene: TRBJ2-1
CDR3 protein: CASSQGLASNEQFF
CDR3 DNA: TGCGCCAGCAGCCAGGGACTAGCTTCAAATGAGCAGTTCTTC

clone size: once
CDR3 length: 15
D gene: -
V gene: TRBV10-3
J gene: TRBJ1-1
CDR3 protein: CAIGRSSRGDTEAFF
CDR3 DNA: TGTGCCATCGGAAGAAGCAGCAGGGGAGACACTGAAGCTTTCTTT

clone size: -
CDR3 length: 11
D gene: -
V gene: TRBV20-1
J gene: TRBJ1-2
CDR3 protein: CSARRSYGYTF
CDR3 DNA: TGCAGTGCTAGGAGGTCCTATGGCTACACCTTC

clone size: -
CDR3 length: 18
D gene: -
V gene: TRBV12-1
J gene: TRBJ1-5
CDR3 protein: CASSFTWTGHNSNQPQHF
CDR3 DNA: TGTGCCAGCAGTTTCACCTGGACAGGGCACAATAGCAATCAGCCCCAGCATTTT

clone size: -
CDR3 length: 17
D gene: TRBD2
V gene: TRBV5-4
J gene: TRBJ2-1
CDR3 protein: CASSLSPGGRISNEQFF
CDR3 DNA: TGTGCCAGCAGCTTGTCCCCCGGCGGGAGAATCAGCAATGAGCAGTTCTTC

clone size: -
CDR3 length: 15
D gene: -
V gene: TRBV2
J gene: TRBJ1-5
CDR3 protein: CASSEQGASNQPQHF
CDR3 DNA: TGTGCCAGCAGTGAACAAGGTGCCAGCAATCAGCCCCAGCATTTT

clone size: -
CDR3 length: 16
D gene: TRBD2
V gene: TRBV24-1
J gene: TRBJ2-3
CDR3 protein: CATSDTRLAVTDTQYF
CDR3 DNA: TGTGCCACCAGTGATACCCGACTAGCGGTTACAGATACGCAGTATTTT

clone size: -
CDR3 length: 14
D gene: -
V gene: TRBV3-1/TRBV3-2
J gene: TRBJ2-3
CDR3 protein: CASSLRTVTDTQYF
CDR3 DNA: TGTGCCAGCAGCCTACGGACAGTCACAGATACGCAGTATTTT

clone size: -
CDR3 length: 17
D gene: TRBD1
V gene: TRBV3-1/TRBV3-2
J gene: TRBJ2-6
CDR3 protein: CASSQRQGAGGANVLTF
CDR3 DNA: TGTGCCAGCAGCCAACGACAGGGGGCGGGTGGGGCCAACGTCCTGACTTTC

clone size: -
CDR3 length: 14
D gene: -
V gene: TRBV6-5
J gene: TRBJ2-7
CDR3 protein: CASSYSPGYYEQYF
CDR3 DNA: TGTGCCAGCAGTTACTCTCCAGGGTACTACGAGCAGTACTTC

clone size: -
CDR3 length: 16
D gene: -
V gene: TRBV27
J gene: TRBJ1-1
CDR3 protein: CASSSHSAGPNTEAFF
CDR3 DNA: TGTGCCAGCAGTTCTCACTCGGCGGGGCCGAACACTGAAGCTTTCTTT

clone size: -
CDR3 length: 13
D gene: -
V gene: TRBV2
J gene: TRBJ1-6
CDR3 protein: CASSEVRGSPLHF
CDR3 DNA: TGTGCCAGCAGTGAAGTACGAGGTTCACCCCTCCACTTT

clone size: -
CDR3 length: 13
D gene: -
V gene: TRBV18
J gene: TRBJ2-5
CDR3 protein: CASSPRNQETQYF
CDR3 DNA: TGTGCCAGCTCACCACGCAACCAAGAGACCCAGTACTTC

clone size: -
CDR3 length: 14
D gene: -
V gene: TRBV10-2
J gene: TRBJ1-6
CDR3 protein: CASRDSQGVTPLHF
CDR3 DNA: TGCGCCAGCAGGGATTCACAGGGAGTCACACCCCTCCACTTT

clone size: -
CDR3 length: 13
D gene: -
V gene: TRBV7-3
J gene: TRBJ1-2
CDR3 protein: CASSLGGNYGYTF
CDR3 DNA: TGTGCCAGCAGCTTAGGAGGGAACTATGGCTACACCTTC

clone size: once
CDR3 length: 14
D gene: TRBD1
V gene: TRBV29-1
J gene: TRBJ2-5
CDR3 protein: CSVVRQGNQETQYF
CDR3 DNA: TGCAGCGTTGTAAGACAGGGGAACCAAGAGACCCAGTACTTC

clone size: -
CDR3 length: 15
D gene: TRBD1
V gene: TRBV19
J gene: TRBJ2-5
CDR3 protein: CASSTGQGARETQYF
CDR3 DNA: TGTGCCAGTAGTACAGGACAGGGGGCCCGGGAGACCCAGTACTTC

clone size: once
CDR3 length: 14
D gene: -
V gene: TRBV5-8
J gene: TRBJ1-1
CDR3 protein: CASSLLGRNTEAFF
CDR3 DNA: TGTGCCAGCAGCTTGTTGGGACGCAACACTGAAGCTTTCTTT

clone size: -
CDR3 length: 15
D gene: TRBD2
V gene: TRBV19
J gene: TRBJ2-7
CDR3 protein: CASREGLAASYEQYF
CDR3 DNA: TGTGCCAGTAGAGAGGGACTAGCGGCTTCCTACGAGCAGTACTTC

clone size: -
CDR3 length: 14
D gene: -
V gene: TRBV30
J gene: TRBJ1-4
CDR3 protein: CAWSAGIGGEKLFF
CDR3 DNA: TGTGCCTGGAGTGCAGGGATCGGTGGTGAAAAACTGTTTTTT

clone size: -
CDR3 length: 17
D gene: TRBD2
V gene: TRBV11-2
J gene: TRBJ2-5
CDR3 protein: CASSFKKPGLAGETQYF
CDR3 DNA: TGTGCCAGCAGTTTCAAAAAACCGGGACTAGCGGGGGAGACCCAGTACTTC

clone size: few
CDR3 length: 15
D gene: TRBD1
V gene: TRBV18
J gene: TRBJ2-7
CDR3 protein: CASSRGGQGRYEQYF
CDR3 DNA: TGTGCCAGCTCACGGGGGGGACAGGGCAGGTACGAGCAGTACTTC

clone size: -
CDR3 length: 15
D gene: TRBD1
V gene: TRBV11-3
J gene: TRBJ2-5
CDR3 protein: CASSQGQGSLETQYF
CDR3 DNA: TGTGCCAGCAGCCAGGGACAGGGGTCTCTCGAGACCCAGTACTTC